Given below is one T cell receptor beta chain in context. This sample stems from a study of T cells expressing NK-cell markers. As for the study in general: Underlying the TCR beta repertoires were sorted CD3+CD56+NKG2C+, CD3+CD56+NKG2C- and CD3+CD56-NKG2C+ T cells.

TCRdb reprocessed the 5' RACE reads; each CDR3 protein has one entry and no DNA is given. Its table records some 110,000 distinct CDR3 sequences. The receptor was derived from a woman aged 18 to 75 in good health. The sample consisted of blood T cells: a sorted CD56 or NKG2C T cell subset, CD4+ or CD8+ T cells, or bulk PBMC T cells (not recorded which).

The CDR3 protein is CASSSRLADTDTQYF. The V call is TRBV13, the J call TRBJ2-3; there is no DNA to check the TCRdb D call of TRBD2. The germline V gene has CDR1 PRHDT and CDR2 FYEKMQ (reference sequence). The CDR3 loop spans 15 amino acids.